The 29 T cell receptor beta chains given below trace back to one sample, sequenced in a study of prognosis after radiotherapy for stage I lung cancer. Genomic DNA was subjected to two-round multiplex PCR for amplification of TCR beta CDR3. The first round of PCR was done with primers that matched each TRBV and TRBJ gene. TCRdb reanalysed the multiplex PCR reads using MiXCR and keeps one entry per CDR3 protein. This sample yields over 45,000 distinct CDR3 sequences, of which more than 25% are seen a single time; 7.5% belongs to the top ten. The material was PBMCs, obtained before or after stereotactic body radiation therapy (not recorded which). These receptors were taken from a donor at least 50 years old with non-small cell lung cancer.

This clonotype was found many times. The chain combines TRBV7-9 with TRBJ1-2; D perhaps matches TRBD1 (5 bases). This CDR3 spans 13 amino acids. Germline-derived CDR1 and CDR2 are SEHNR and FQNEAQ (reference sequence). Trimming cost V 1 base and J 7 bases, with 10 bases left between them. The CDR3 protein is CASSLVAGRGYTF. CDR3 bases: TGTGCCAGCAGCTTAGTAGCGGGGCGTGGCTACACCTTC.

At least ten counts were recorded for this clonotype. The chain employs TRBV2 and TRBJ1-2, with unresolved D. The length of the CDR3 is 17 residues. The V gene lost 0 bases and the J gene lost 4 bases, with 18 bases spanning the gap. CDR1 and CDR2 from the germline V gene are SNHLY and FYNNEI. The CDR3 sequence: CASSEASGLTARYGYTF. The CDR3 nucleotides read TGTGCCAGCAGTGAAGCAAGTGGATTGACGGCCCGCTATGGCTACACCTTC.

In the case of this clonotype: With a much larger clone just one base away, this may be a read error. The chain employs TRBV19 and TRBJ2-5; no clear D. Trimming left V 3 bases short and J 2 bases short, with 16 bases between. CDR1 and CDR2 (germline): LNHDA, SQIVND (reference sequence). The CDR3 totals 16 residues. The CDR3 coding sequence is TGTGCCAGTAGTATTTTCGGAGAGTCGAAACAAGAGACCCAGTACTTC. This codes for CASSIFGESKQETQYF.

A word on this clonotype: A much more abundant neighbour one base away suggests this may be a read error. This chain links TRBV7-6 with TRBJ1-1, with 10 nucleotides matching TRBD1. J gave up 0 bases and V 8 bases, and 6 bases lay outside the gene matches. CDR1 is SGHVS and CDR2 is FNYEAQ in the germline V gene. The CDR3 spans 15 residues. CDR3 nucleotides: TGTGCCAGCCAAAGGACAGGGGGAATGAACACTGAAGCTTTCTTT. This sequence encodes CASQRTGGMNTEAFF. The full variable domain, in which reference TRBV7-6 and TRBJ1-1 provide the parts outside the CDR3, is GAGVSQSPRYKVTKRGQDVALRCDPISGHVSLYWYRQALGQGPEFLTYFNYEAQQDKSGLPNDRFSAERPEGSISTLTIQRTEQRDSAMYRCASQRTGGMNTEAFFGQGTRLTVV.

Comment on this clonotype: A clone one base away is much larger, so this may be a read error. The CDR3 region is CASMSEKLFF. CDR3 DNA: TGTGCCAGCATGAGTGAAAAACTGTTTTTT. The chain uses TRBV11-2 and TRBJ1-4; D ambiguous. Trimming took 7 bases from V and 7 from J, leaving 4 bases between them. CDR1 and CDR2 from the germline V gene are SGHAT and FQNNGV. This CDR3 spans 10 amino acids.

This clonotype was seen ten or more times. The chain joins TRBV13 to TRBJ2-3; 7 bases fit TRBD1. CDR1 PRHDT and CDR2 FYEKMQ come from the germline V gene (reference sequence). V lost 5 bases to trimming and J lost 4 bases; unmatched junction nucleotides: 9. The CDR3 is 15 residues long. The CDR3 loop is CASSMRQGGADTQYF. The DNA of the CDR3 is TGTGCCAGCAGCATGCGACAGGGTGGTGCAGATACGCAGTATTTT.

Comments on this clonotype: A read error may account for a junction end that differs from germline. The chain employs TRBV6-2 or TRBV6-3 and TRBJ1-6; tentative D call: TRBD1 (6 bases). The length of the CDR3 is 14 residues. Germline assignment: CDR1 MNHEY and CDR2 SVGEGT. The CDR3 region has the DNA TGTGCCAGCAAACGGACAGAGATTAATTCAACCCTACGCTTT. Amino acid sequence: CASKRTEINSTLRF.

This clonotype was detected many times. The rearrangement joins TRBV19 to TRBJ1-2; TRBD1 matches 9 bases. CDR1 LNHDA and CDR2 SQIVND come from the germline V gene (reference sequence). J gave up 4 bases and V 3 bases, and 6 bases lay outside the gene matches. This CDR3 comprises 15 residues. This chain's CDR3 is CASSIPGTGPYGYTF. Here the CDR3 DNA reads TGTGCCAGTAGTATCCCCGGGACAGGGCCCTATGGCTACACCTTC.

This clonotype appeared many times. The chain is built from TRBV6-2 or TRBV6-3 and TRBJ1-4, with D possibly being TRBD1 (6 bases). Germline V gene sequence: CDR1 MNHEY, CDR2 SVGEGT. Trimming pared 6 bases from V and 4 bases from J, leaving 18 bases between. CDR3 size: 16 residues. CDR3 protein: CASSLDSSSLNEKLFF. As DNA, the CDR3 is TGTGCCAGCAGCCTGGACAGCTCCTCACTTAATGAAAAACTGTTTTTT.

At least ten counts were recorded for this clonotype. J is TRBJ2-1 and V is TRBV12-3 or TRBV12-4; D is undetermined. The CDR3 loop spans 11 amino acids. Deletions cut 6 bases from V and 14 bases from J, with 14 bases between. The CDR3 sequence is CASSKGFLEFF. The CDR3 coding sequence is TGTGCCAGCAGCAAAGGGTTTCTTGAGTTCTTC.

The chain has TRBV12-3 or TRBV12-4 and TRBJ2-3; tentatively, D is TRBD1 (6 bases). Trimming took off 5 bases at V and 2 bases at J, with 17 bases between the two ends. There are 16 residues in the CDR3. The CDR3 DNA reads as TGTGCCAGCAGTCACCTACAGGGTGCTACCACAGATACGCAGTATTTT. Its translation: CASSHLQGATTDTQYF.

This clonotype was counted ten times or more. The chain is built from TRBV2 and TRBJ1-2; D is ambiguous. The CDR3 runs to 13 residues. The germline gives CDR1 SNHLY, CDR2 FYNNEI. V was pared by 6 bases and J by 4 bases, with 12 bases between. CDR3 in amino acids: CASRRAFVYGYTF. CDR3 nucleotide sequence: TGTGCCAGCAGACGGGCTTTCGTCTATGGCTACACCTTC.

This clonotype was seen many times. The chain is built from TRBV6-1 and TRBJ1-3; 7 nucleotides agree with TRBD1. Germline values: CDR1 MNHNS, CDR2 SASEGT. The CDR3 covers 15 residues. Trimming removed 6 bases from V and 3 bases from J; junction bases left unmatched: 8. The CDR3, as DNA: TGTGCCAGCAGATCACAGGGGATTTATGGAAACACCATATATTTT. It encodes CASRSQGIYGNTIYF.

To note about this clonotype: A read error may account for a junction end that differs from germline. The chain employs TRBV12-3 or TRBV12-4 and TRBJ2-5; TRBD2 matches at 8 bases. CDR3 length equals 16 residues. CDR3 in amino acids: CASTSGGTRGEETEYF. The CDR3 nucleotides read TGTGCCAGCACTTCCGGAGGGACTAGAGGGGAAGAGACCGAGTACTTC.

This sequence joins TRBV4-3 and TRBJ2-5; unclear D gene. The CDR3 has 13 amino acids. Trimming removed 1 base from V and 4 bases from J, with 7 bases in between. Germline CDR1 LGHNA, CDR2 YSLEER. CDR3 sequence reads: CASSQGIGETQYF. For the CDR3, the DNA is TGCGCCAGCAGCCAAGGCATTGGAGAGACCCAGTACTTC.

This clonotype was observed at least ten times. The chain links TRBV4-1 to TRBJ1-4, with unresolved D. The germline CDR1 and CDR2 sequences are MGHRA and YSYEKL. V was pared by 6 bases and J by 8 bases, with 22 bases between. The CDR3 covers 16 residues. The CDR3 bases are TGCGCCAGCAGTTTCATAAGGACTTGGCCGGGGGAAAAACTGTTTTTT. It translates to CASSFIRTWPGEKLFF.

This clonotype has ten or more counts. The chain employs TRBV5-1 and TRBJ2-7; 7 bases agree with TRBD1. The V segment lost 3 bases and the J segment 5 bases; nucleotides outside the gene matches: 2. The CDR3 spans 12 residues. Germline V lookup: CDR1 SGHRS, CDR2 YFSETQ. The CDR3 loop reads CASSSQGDEQYF. Written as DNA, the CDR3 is TGCGCCAGCAGCTCTCAGGGGGACGAGCAGTACTTC.

A remark on this clonotype: It differs at one base from a far larger clone, so likely a read error. J is TRBJ2-5 and V is TRBV15; D is uncertain. The better agreement between TRBJ2-1 and the DNA end casts doubt on the J call. From germline, CDR1 is LNHNV and CDR2 YYDKDF (reference sequence). CDR3 length equals 13 residues. In DNA, the CDR3 is TGTGCCACCAGCCCATCCCTGGTTCATCAGCAGTTCTTC. This translates into CATSPSLVHQQFF.

Note on this clonotype: A far bigger clonotype differs at one base, so this is likely a read error. V gene TRBV6-2 or TRBV6-3 combines with J gene TRBJ2-1; D unclear. The CDR3 loop spans 11 amino acids. The V end was cut by 7 bases, the J end by 12 bases, with 13 bases between. Per germline, CDR1 MNHEY and CDR2 SVGEGT. The CDR3 sequence is CASTSMGLQFF. The CDR3 nucleotides are TGTGCCAGCACTTCAATGGGGTTGCAGTTCTTC.

This clonotype occurred many times. The V and J genes are TRBV13 and TRBJ1-2, with D possibly TRBD1 on 6 matching bases. Germline loops: CDR1 PRHDT, CDR2 FYEKMQ (reference sequence). V dropped 5 bases and J dropped 4 bases, with 14 bases sitting between them. The CDR3 extends over 14 amino acids. CDR3 amino acids: CASSPDRGGYGYTF. The CDR3 DNA reads as TGTGCCAGCAGCCCAGACCGAGGGGGCTATGGCTACACCTTC.

This clonotype was recorded many times. This rearrangement joins TRBV2 to TRBJ2-1; D gene uncertain. With 6 bases removed from V and 8 bases from J, the gap between germline ends came to 14 bases. Germline CDR1 SNHLY, CDR2 FYNNEI. CDR3 size: 13 residues. The CDR3 DNA follows: TGTGCCAGCAGCCAACGGGCTTGGGATGAGCAGTTCTTC. It encodes CASSQRAWDEQFF.

This clonotype was observed many times. The chain recombines TRBV19 with TRBJ2-1; 14 nucleotides match TRBD2. J gave up 7 bases and V 9 bases, and 8 bases lay outside the gene matches. CDR3 length equals 15 residues. Looked up from germline, CDR1 is LNHDA and CDR2 is SQIVND (reference sequence). CDR3 sequence (DNA): TGTGCCAGCCGGGGACTAGCGGGGGAAATGAATGAGCAGTTCTTC. It yields the protein CASRGLAGEMNEQFF.

The rearrangement links TRBV7-3 to TRBJ1-5; D is unclear. The V gene's germline CDR1 is SGHTA and CDR2 FQGTGA. The CDR3 has 15 amino acids. The V gene lost 7 bases and the J gene lost 3 bases, with 16 bases spanning the gap. CDR3 loop: CASILYSGNNQPQHF. In DNA form, the CDR3 reads TGTGCCAGCATCCTGTACAGTGGTAACAATCAGCCCCAGCATTTT.

This clonotype was seen at least ten times. This sequence joins TRBV5-1 and TRBJ2-7, with a possible D match to TRBD1 (6 bases). This CDR3 is built from 14 residues. The V gene lost 3 bases and the J gene lost 2 bases, with 12 bases spanning the gap. CDR1 and CDR2 (germline): SGHRS, YFSETQ. CDR3 residues: CASSSGQSPYEQYF. CDR3 nucleotide sequence: TGCGCCAGCAGCTCAGGACAGTCCCCCTACGAGCAGTACTTC.

At least ten counts were recorded for this clonotype. The chain recombines TRBV25-1 with TRBJ2-5; D is uncertain. The germline V gene encodes CDR1 MGHDK and CDR2 SYGVNS. The CDR3 length is 13 residues. The V end was cut by 5 bases, the J end by 4 bases, with 11 bases between. This CDR3 is CASSRRSGETQYF. The CDR3 DNA follows: TGTGCCAGCAGTCGGAGATCGGGAGAGACCCAGTACTTC.

This clonotype has ten or more counts. The V and J genes are TRBV5-4 and TRBJ2-2, with TRBD2 matching 10 bases. With V trimmed by 4 bases and J by 5 bases, 8 bases remained unmatched. The CDR3 is made up of 16 amino acids. Germline CDR1 reads SGHNT; CDR2 reads YYREEE (reference sequence). This CDR3 reads CASSPSGGARTGELFF. CDR3 bases: TGTGCCAGCAGCCCGAGCGGGGGGGCACGTACCGGGGAGCTGTTTTTT.

At least ten counts were recorded for this clonotype. The chain has TRBV19 and TRBJ1-1, with D perhaps matching TRBD1 (5 bases). The CDR3 is 13 amino acids. V was pared by 7 bases and J by 2 bases, with 11 bases between. CDR1 and CDR2 from the germline V gene are LNHDA and SQIVND (reference sequence). The CDR3 loop reads CASNGRGNTEAFF. DNA for the CDR3: TGTGCCAGTAATGGAAGGGGAAACACTGAAGCTTTCTTT.

This clonotype was detected many times. The gene calls are TRBV6-1 and TRBJ1-5; D remains ambiguous. V was pared by 5 bases and J by 3 bases, with 11 bases between. The germline V gene encodes CDR1 MNHNS and CDR2 SASEGT. This CDR3 is built from 14 residues. The CDR3 sequence: CASSPMGLNQPQHF. The DNA for the CDR3 is TGTGCCAGCAGTCCCATGGGCCTCAATCAGCCCCAGCATTTT.

This clonotype appeared many times. The rearrangement joins TRBV7-9 to TRBJ2-1; 13 bases are a match to TRBD2. Per germline, CDR1 SEHNR and CDR2 FQNEAQ (reference sequence). The junction had 0 bases not matched to a gene; V was cut back by 4 bases and J by 3 bases. This CDR3 is 15 amino acids long. The CDR3 nucleotides read TGTGCCAGCAGCTGGACTAGCGGGGGCTACAATGAGCAGTTCTTC. Amino acids: CASSWTSGGYNEQFF.